This T cell receptor beta chain was sequenced during a study of beta chain features in type 1 diabetes (dated by TCRdb to 2016 to 2019). The study in broad terms: Mean age, gender distribution, total cell number and subset yield were not different between patients and healthy donors. Across all samples, roughly 110,000,000 sorted cells were examined, and cell number per subset correlated strongly with RNA yield. In the study, recently diagnosed type 1 diabetes patients and matched healthy donors were compared on the TCRB repertoires of their sorted circulating CD4+ T cell subsets. Whereas all 30 or so donors provided naive and central memory subsets, regulatory and stem cell-like memory subsets were isolated from just 8 patients and about 8 healthy donors.

All of the isolated RNA was reverse transcribed with the High Capacity cDNA Reverse Transcription Kit, so expressed TCRB transcripts were sequenced. Naive, central memory and regulatory T cell samples underwent deep immunoSEQ sequencing, averaging about 3.5 million total reads per sample. Sorted cells were lysed in RLT buffer, and RNA was extracted using DNase-treated RNeasy Micro or Mini kits according to cell number. Each cell subset was processed separately to prevent cross-contamination, with patient and healthy donor samples processed together. Using the immunoSEQ multiplex PCR, TCRB sequences were amplified from cDNA into 87-bp fragments spanning the CDR3 region. Sequencing of the amplicons was done on the Illumina HiSeq platform. The study's processing was this. PCR bias was corrected computationally using synthetic template baselines, and reads within Hamming distance 2 were collapsed, with unmergeable singletons discarded. Reads were aligned against IMGT so that V, D and J genes, CDR3 length and insertions or deletions at six rearrangement sites could be assigned. Within each subset, clonotype counts were normalized to the number of sorted cells before true diversity and Gini coefficients were calculated with the tcR R package. Repertoire sharing was quantified using the overlap coefficient calculated on TCRB nucleotide sequences. The table was pulled from immuneACCESS by TCRdb, which kept in-frame rearrangements only. Such tables lose some clones; where checked, under half of the loss comes from unresolved V genes, and the rest has no known cause. For V, J and clone size, that table is used; D and trimming come from the DNA. The sample has hundreds of thousands of clones on record, roughly 9% of them singletons. Around 1% of the sample comes from the top ten.

In its sample, this clone was seen a few times. Its binding antigen is unknown. No base-level quality is on record; no much larger clone is a single base apart. Overall study results and their limits: Naive, central memory and regulatory TCRB repertoires appeared to be more similar among patients than among healthy donors. Because the HLA sub-analyses included only small numbers of individuals, any influence of HLA type on TCRB rearrangement was left unresolved. Shorter templates might be favored by PCR, yet because patient and control samples were amplified and corrected together, any such skew would affect both groups equally. Patients with type 1 diabetes made fewer insertions and deleted more nucleotides at VDJ recombination sites, implying thymic rearrangement abnormalities. Because cDNA rather than genomic DNA was sequenced, highly expressing activated cells could have been over-represented, although no difference in activation and CD3 levels was found between groups. Type 1 diabetes patients showed a moderate but significant shortening of TCRB CDR3 length in all four CD4+ subsets.

Each donor gave one peripheral blood draw, approximately 110 mL on average, collected into heparinised tubes. A BD FACSAria II was used to sort naive, central memory, regulatory and stem cell-like memory CD4+ T cells with a panel that included CD45RO, CCR7, CD25, CD127, CD95 and CD27. A purity above 95% was achieved for all sorted populations. Right away, PBMCs were isolated by Lymphoprep density gradient centrifugation and were stained directly, with no culture step. So that batch effects would be minimized, each experiment stained and sorted samples in pairs, pairing one healthy donor with one patient. The sequenced sample was central memory CD4+ T cells from blood. The receptor was isolated from a man aged 30 to 39 with type 1 diabetes.

The DNA sequence is TGTGCCAGTGGAACTACAGGGGGCATCACAGATACGCAGTATTTT. This gives the protein CASGTTGGITDTQYF. The chain was built from TRBV7-2 and TRBJ2-3; 9 nucleotides in the junction match TRBD1. From its cysteine to its phenylalanine, the CDR3 spans 15 amino acids. Only CDR3 DNA remains: 45 bases, in frame from the first base. Reading the germline V gene gives CDR1 SGHTA and CDR2 FQGNSA. V is cut back by 9 bases and J by 2 bases, with 9 bases in the junction unmatched.